This TCR beta chain was retrieved from a study of T cell changes during pregnancy in multiple sclerosis. The protocol was immunoSEQ multiplex PCR, while the TCRdb copy is restricted to in-frame clones and leaves out a portion. The table has 95,000 to 150,000 clones, approximately 93% seen once. Germline CDR1 is LNHDA and CDR2 is SQIVND (reference sequence). Trimming took 6 bases from V and 0 from J; bases not matched to a gene: 13. This CDR3 comprises 17 residues. The chain uses TRBV19 and TRBJ1-1, with 7 bases that match TRBD1. The source is a female donor with multiple sclerosis, enrolled in a pregnancy study. The specimen comprised peripheral blood, sampled before pregnancy. CDR3 sequence reads: CASRTPNKGALNTEAFF. CDR3 bases: TGTGCCAGTAGAACCCCGAACAAGGGGGCTTTGAACACTGAAGCTTTCTTT.